This T cell receptor (beta chain) was sequenced in a study of metastatic and nonmetastatic thyroid tumors. Study at large: Comparison of repertoires was carried out across blood and tumor or nodule tissue from malignant and benign thyroid patients.

This clone was counted between two and nine times. Its antigen remains unknown. Nobody among the patients had been given any treatment before thyroid surgery. With MiXCR, TCRdb called clones anew from the PCR reads. The sample includes tens of thousands of clones, roughly 45% of them seen just once. Regarding the study as a whole: Across blood and tumor, TCR beta diversity in malignant thyroid tumors was reportedly significantly higher than in benign nodules.

The CDR3 spans 16 residues. With 1 base removed from V and 6 bases from J, the gap between germline ends came to 15 bases. Germline V CDR1 and CDR2: MNHNY, SVGAGI (reference sequence). The specimen was tumor tissue. J is TRBJ2-2 and V is TRBV6-6; perhaps TRBD1 as D (5 bases). The receptor was derived from a male donor with papillary thyroid cancer or a benign thyroid nodule (not recorded which). Some clones in this sample may be carry-over from other donors' samples. CDR3 sequence reads: CASSYYASSGSGELFF. For the CDR3, the DNA is TGTGCCAGCAGTTACTACGCGAGTTCAGGGTCCGGGGAGCTGTTTTTT.